Presented here are 11 T cell receptor beta chains from one specimen sequenced in a study of regulatory T cells in long-lasting Graves disease. The time point here: persistent/refractory GD, antithyroid drugs over 5 years with positive TRAb. The TCR library was made from RNA that had been extracted from PBMCs in TRIzol. Sequencing libraries for TCR beta were prepared with iRepertoire HTBI primers and Arm-PCR of CDR3 regions. One entry per CDR3 protein results from TCRdb running MiXCR on the multiplex PCR reads. The sample has roughly 400,000 distinct CDR3 sequences, roughly 20% seen once; the top ten hold more than 20%. The sample was peripheral blood mononuclear cells (PBMCs), taken when the disease was refractory, from a patient treated with antithyroid drugs. The receptor source for this set is a female donor with Graves disease.

This sequence joins TRBV6-2 or TRBV6-3 and TRBJ1-1, with D possibly matching TRBD1 (5 bases). The germline V gene has CDR1 MNHEY and CDR2 SVGEGT. The ends were cut back, 5 bases at V and 8 bases at J, with 15 bases in the middle. The CDR3 spans 13 residues. CDR3 protein: CASSEIRGGEAFF. Here the CDR3 DNA reads TGTGCCAGCAGTGAAATAAGGGGAGGGGAAGCTTTCTTT.

In this sample, this clonotype turned up many times. This chain links TRBV15 with TRBJ1-2; maybe TRBD1 (5 bases). Trimming removed 0 bases at V and 4 bases at J, with 15 bases between. Germline values: CDR1 LNHNV, CDR2 YYDKDF (reference sequence). The length of the CDR3 is 16 residues. CDR3 bases: TGTGCCACCAGCAGAGATCGGGGCGGCACCACCTATGGCTACACCTTC. Translated, it gives CATSRDRGGTTYGYTF. Drawing the rest from reference TRBV15 and TRBJ1-2, the complete variable domain is DAMVIQNPRYQVTQFGKPVTLSCSQTLNHNVMYWYQQKSSQAPKLLFHYYDKDFNNEADTPDNFQSRRPNTSFCFLDIRSPGLGDTAMYLCATSRDRGGTTYGYTFGSGTRLTVV.

The V gene is TRBV6-1, the J gene TRBJ1-2; maybe TRBD1 (5 bases). Germline V gene lookup returns CDR1 MNHNS and CDR2 SASEGT. The CDR3 totals 15 residues. V shed 3 bases and J shed 6 bases, with 17 bases lying between them. The CDR3 region is CASSEFPGTPNGYTF. The CDR3 bases are TGTGCCAGCAGTGAGTTTCCCGGGACTCCTAATGGCTACACCTTC.

V gene TRBV6-1 combines with J gene TRBJ2-4, with D uncertain. Germline values: CDR1 MNHNS, CDR2 SASEGT. The CDR3 consists of 14 residues. The V and J ends lost 6 bases and 5 bases respectively, with 14 bases between them. DNA of the CDR3: TGTGCCAGCAGCCCCACGGACGGCGAAAACATTCAGTACTTC. As protein: CASSPTDGENIQYF.

This clonotype appeared a few times. V usage is TRBV20-1 and J usage is TRBJ2-2; 11 positions agree with TRBD2. Germline CDR1 DFQATT, CDR2 SNEGSKA (reference sequence). The CDR3 is 15 amino acids. V lost 3 bases, J lost 4 bases, and 4 bases stayed unmatched. The DNA of the CDR3 is TGCAGTGCTAGCATGCTAGCGGGAGGCACCGGGGAGCTGTTTTTT. As protein: CSASMLAGGTGELFF.

This chain joins TRBV2 and TRBJ2-1, with D hard to call. The CDR3 has 11 amino acids. V lost 6 bases and J lost 8, with 8 bases in between. Looked up from germline, CDR1 is SNHLY and CDR2 is FYNNEI. CDR3 protein: CASRIGYEQFF. The CDR3 DNA reads as TGTGCCAGCAGGATTGGGTATGAGCAGTTCTTC.

This clonotype has ten or more counts. V gene TRBV7-9 combines with J gene TRBJ2-5; perhaps TRBD1 as D (6 bases). The CDR3 totals 12 residues. Germline V CDR1 and CDR2: SEHNR, FQNEAQ (reference sequence). V lost 6 bases to trimming and J lost 5 bases, with 10 bases between them. CDR3 amino acids: CASSLRGETQYF. DNA for the CDR3: TGTGCCAGCAGTTTAAGGGGGGAGACCCAGTACTTC.

The chain has TRBV7-8 and TRBJ1-3; 8 bases match TRBD1. The germline gives CDR1 SGHVS, CDR2 FQNEAQ. Trimming took 2 bases from V and 1 from J; bases not matched to a gene: 7. The CDR3 runs 17 residues. The CDR3 nucleotides are TGTGCCAGCAGCTTAACGACAGGGGCCGTTTCTGGAAACACCATATATTTT. Encoded protein: CASSLTTGAVSGNTIYF.

This clonotype was seen only a few times. The chain recombines TRBV7-2 with TRBJ2-7; D is undetermined. This CDR3 comprises 14 residues. V lost 2 bases, J lost 3 bases, and 11 bases lay in between. The V gene's germline CDR1 is SGHTA and CDR2 FQGNSA. This CDR3 reads CASSLQTDHYEQYF. The CDR3 DNA reads TGTGCCAGCAGCTTACAGACGGACCACTACGAGCAGTACTTC. Supplemented by reference TRBV7-2 and TRBJ2-7, the full variable domain reads GAGVSQSPSNKVTEKGKDVELRCDPISGHTALYWYRQSLGQGLEFLIYFQGNSAPDKSGLPSDRFSAERTGGSVSTLTIQRTQQEDSAVYLCASSLQTDHYEQYFGPGTRLTVT.

This clonotype was observed a handful of times. The chain couples TRBV7-6 to TRBJ2-7; 7 bases match TRBD2. CDR1 is SGHVS, CDR2 FNYEAQ, per germline. This CDR3 spans 13 amino acids. V dropped 4 bases and J dropped 6; count of bases not matched to a gene: 6. CDR3 bases: TGTGCCAGCAGCTCGAAAGCGGGAACCGAGCAGTACTTC. Protein product: CASSSKAGTEQYF.

There are a few counts of this clonotype. The V call is TRBV27, the J call TRBJ1-1, with D perhaps TRBD1 (6 bases). From germline, CDR1 is MNHEY and CDR2 SMNVEV (reference sequence). CDR3 length: 13 residues. Trimming took 3 bases from V and 3 from J, leaving 8 bases between them. CDR3 nucleotides: TGTGCCAGCAGTTTCGGACAGCACACTGAAGCTTTCTTT. This gives the protein CASSFGQHTEAFF.